This T cell receptor (beta chain) emerged from a study of cytomegalovirus exposure and HLA in healthy donors. Across the whole study: Falling in the Caucasian-associated ancestry cluster were about 82% of 398 genotyped donors.

Study observations and caveats: Among the most significant clusters, several appeared linked to common viral pathogens in a later analysis. An ancestry cluster, one associated with Asian ancestry, reportedly showed fewer N-insertions than the 666-donor mean in a later analysis.

Between the trimmed V and J ends, which lost 7 bases and 6 bases, there was a span of 20 bases. CDR1 is SGHAT, CDR2 FQNNGV, per germline. The CDR3 consists of 15 residues. These donors, healthy bone marrow donors, were studied. Vbeta (60) and Jbeta (13) primers were used in the PCR. The protocol was immunoSEQ multiplex PCR, while the TCRdb copy is restricted to in-frame clones and leaves out a portion. The repertoire consists of approximately 160,000 clones, with around 76% occurring once and the leading ten covering about 1.6%. Worth noting for this clone: Antigen unknown.

This rearrangement joins TRBV11-2 to TRBJ2-3, with D possibly TRBD2 on 5 matching bases. This sequence originates from a girl aged 5-17 years in good health and CMV-seropositive. The sample consisted of PBMCs. CDR3 residues: CASTRGRRRGDTQYF. DNA of the CDR3: TGTGCCAGCACCCGAGGGCGGAGAAGAGGGGATACGCAGTATTTT.